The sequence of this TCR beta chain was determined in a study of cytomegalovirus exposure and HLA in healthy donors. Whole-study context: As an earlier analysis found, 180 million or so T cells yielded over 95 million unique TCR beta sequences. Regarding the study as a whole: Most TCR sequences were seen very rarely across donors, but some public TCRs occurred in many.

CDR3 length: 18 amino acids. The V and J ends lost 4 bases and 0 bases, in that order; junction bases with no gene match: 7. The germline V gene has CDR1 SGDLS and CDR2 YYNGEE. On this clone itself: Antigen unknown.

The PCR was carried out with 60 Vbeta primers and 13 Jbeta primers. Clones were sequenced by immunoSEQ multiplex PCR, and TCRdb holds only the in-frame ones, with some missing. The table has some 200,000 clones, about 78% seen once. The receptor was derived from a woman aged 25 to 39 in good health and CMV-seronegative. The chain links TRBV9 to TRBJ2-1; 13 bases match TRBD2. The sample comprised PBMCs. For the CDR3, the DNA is TGTGCCAGCAGCCTTCGACTAGCGGGGGGCCTCTCCTACAATGAGCAGTTCTTC. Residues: CASSLRLAGGLSYNEQFF.